Listed below are T cell receptor beta chains from one sample, sequenced in a study of blood T cell repertoires in COVID-19. TCRdb's table, derived via immunoSEQ multiplex PCR, lists solely in-frame clones and lacks some. The data contain under 200,000 clones, more than 85% of them singletons. The sequenced sample was peripheral blood. These receptors were taken from a man between 70 and 80 years old with active or convalescent COVID-19. Both conserved end residues are part of each CDR3. The D gene is left open where the match is weak. A row's size may be missing; if present it is once, few, many or a size class.

size | D | J | V | DNA | CDR3
- | - | TRBJ1-5 | TRBV23-1 | TGCGCCAGCAGTCCCCCATGGGGCCTAGGGAGCAATCAGCCCCAGCATTTT | CASSPPWGLGSNQPQHF
- | - | TRBJ2-2 | TRBV7-9 | TGTGCCAGCAGCTTAGACAGGGTTACGACCGGGGAGCTGTTTTTT | CASSLDRVTTGELFF
- | - | TRBJ1-1 | TRBV5-1 | TGCGCCAGCAGCTTTGGGGCCGAATGGGGCACTGAAGCTTTCTTT | CASSFGAEWGTEAFF
- | - | TRBJ2-7 | TRBV5-6 | TGTGCCAGCAGCTCACGGGAGTACGAGCAGTACTTC | CASSSREYEQYF
- | - | TRBJ2-1 | TRBV6-5 | TGTGCCAGCAGGTCACTGCGCATCCTTTACAATGAGCAGTTCTTC | CASRSLRILYNEQFF
few | TRBD2 | TRBJ2-1 | TRBV7-9 | TGTGCCAGCAGCTCAGGGAGAGCAGCGGGACCCCTCGGAAATGAGCAGTTCTTC | CASSSGRAAGPLGNEQFF
- | TRBD1 | TRBJ1-6 | TRBV27 | TGTGCCAGCAGTGCGTCGACAGGGTGGAATTCACCCCTCCACTTT | CASSASTGWNSPLHF
- | - | TRBJ2-5 | TRBV7-2 | TGTGCCAGCAGCTCACTTTCTGGCGGGACGGGGGAGACCCAGTACTTC | CASSSLSGGTGETQYF
- | TRBD1 | TRBJ1-1 | TRBV7-9 | TGTGCCATACAGAGGGAGGGACAGGGGCACACTGAAGCTTTCTTT | CAIQREGQGHTEAFF
- | - | TRBJ2-3 | TRBV5-1 | TGCGCCAGCAGCGTTGGGACACCTACAGATACGCAGTATTTT | CASSVGTPTDTQYF
- | - | TRBJ2-5 | TRBV6-5 | TGTGCCAGCAGCTACTCGGCACAGGGTTTGTCCCAGTACTTC | CASSYSAQGLSQYF
- | TRBD1 | TRBJ2-1 | TRBV20-1 | TGCAGTGCTGGGACAGGCAATGAGCAGTTCTTC | CSAGTGNEQFF
- | TRBD1 | TRBJ2-7 | TRBV6-5 | TGTGCCAGCAGGACGGGACAGGGGGCGGGAGAGCAGTACTTC | CASRTGQGAGEQYF
few | - | TRBJ2-7 | TRBV6-5 | TGTGCCAGCAGTACTAGCCCTAGCTCCTACGAGCAGTACTTC | CASSTSPSSYEQYF
- | TRBD1 | TRBJ2-4 | TRBV6-6 | TGTGCCAGCAGTTACTTACAGGGGATTGGAAACATTCAGTACTTC | CASSYLQGIGNIQYF
- | TRBD1 | TRBJ1-4 | TRBV5-1 | TGCGCCAGCAGTTTAGGACAGGCAACTAATGAAAAACTGTTTTTT | CASSLGQATNEKLFF
once | TRBD2 | TRBJ2-2 | TRBV5-1 | TGCGCCAGCAGCGGTACCGGGACTAGCACCGGGGAGCTGTTTTTT | CASSGTGTSTGELFF
- | TRBD2 | TRBJ2-2 | TRBV28 | TGTGCCAGCTTTTGGGGGGGCACCGGGGAGCTGTTTTTT | CASFWGGTGELFF
- | - | TRBJ2-1 | TRBV5-1 | TGCGCCAGCAGCGGCACCGGGGTCTACAATGAGCAGTTCTTC | CASSGTGVYNEQFF
- | TRBD2 | TRBJ2-1 | TRBV11-3 | TGTGCCAGCAGCTTAGAGGGACTAGAAAACAATGAGCAGTTCTTC | CASSLEGLENNEQFF
- | - | TRBJ2-7 | TRBV6-1 | TGTGCCAGCAGTGAACAACAGGTCAGCTCCTACGAGCAGTACTTC | CASSEQQVSSYEQYF
- | - | TRBJ2-3 | TRBV7-9 | TGTGCCAGCACCTTACAAGGGAGTTGGGGCACAGATACGCAGTATTTT | CASTLQGSWGTDTQYF
- | - | TRBJ1-6 | TRBV5-6 | TGTGCCAGCAGCTTCCCAGGATCTAATTCACCCCTCCACTTT | CASSFPGSNSPLHF
- | - | TRBJ2-7 | TRBV7-2 | TGTGCCAGCAGCTTAGTACAGGGCTCCTACGAGCAGTACTTC | CASSLVQGSYEQYF
- | TRBD2 | TRBJ2-7 | TRBV10-2 | TGCGCCAGCAGTGAGTCGACTAGCGGGGGAACCTACGAGCAGTACTTC | CASSESTSGGTYEQYF
- | - | TRBJ2-1 | TRBV10-3 | TGTGCCATCAGAGAGGAAACGGGTGAGCAGTTCTTC | CAIREETGEQFF
once | TRBD1 | TRBJ1-1 | TRBV6-1 | TGTGCCAGCAGTGAGGACAGGATGAACACTGAAGCTTTCTTT | CASSEDRMNTEAFF
few | - | TRBJ1-3 | TRBV7-8 | TGTGCCAGCAGCTTAGACCCAGTATTAAACACCATATATTTT | CASSLDPVLNTIYF
- | - | TRBJ2-2 | TRBV7-8 | TGTGCCAGCAACCAAGGGTCTGTACAGGCCGCGAACACCGGGGAGCTGTTTTTT | CASNQGSVQAANTGELFF
- | - | TRBJ2-3 | TRBV24-1 | TGTGCCACCAGTGTAGCAGGGGCAGATACGCAGTATTTT | CATSVAGADTQYF
- | TRBD2 | TRBJ2-5 | TRBV5-1 | TGCGCCAGCAGCCTCCCTTCCGGCGGGGGGGAAGAGACCCAGTACTTC | CASSLPSGGGEETQYF
- | - | TRBJ1-3 | TRBV21-1 | TGTGCCAGCAGCAAAGCCCAAAACACCATATATTTT | CASSKAQNTIYF
- | - | TRBJ1-3 | TRBV28 | TGTGCCAGCAGTTTGGGGGGTATGGCTGGAAACACCATATATTTT | CASSLGGMAGNTIYF
- | - | TRBJ1-6 | TRBV19 | TGTGCCAGTAGTATCGAGTATTCACCCCTCCACTTT | CASSIEYSPLHF
- | - | TRBJ1-5 | TRBV7-4 | TGTGCCAGCAGCTCTCCCGTTGAGCCCCAGCATTTT | CASSSPVEPQHF
once | - | TRBJ2-3 | TRBV12-3/TRBV12-4 | TGTGCCAGCAGTCTTAAGCGTACGCAGTATTTT | CASSLKRTQYF
- | - | TRBJ2-7 | TRBV5-6 | TGTGCCAGCAGCCGGGGGTCTGAAGGCTACGAGCAGTACTTC | CASSRGSEGYEQYF
once | - | TRBJ2-7 | TRBV3-1/TRBV3-2 | TGTGCCAGCAGCCAAGGGTTCGGGTCTGAGCAGTACTTC | CASSQGFGSEQYF
- | - | TRBJ1-1 | TRBV29-1 | TGCAGCGTAAGAGGCCCCGAAGCTTTCTTT | CSVRGPEAFF
once | - | TRBJ1-5 | TRBV6-1 | TGTGCCAGCAGTGAATACACCGGGGGCAATCAGCCCCAGCATTTT | CASSEYTGGNQPQHF
- | TRBD2 | TRBJ2-3 | TRBV14 | TGTGCCAGCAGCCAAGCTCCTAGCGGAAGCACAGATACGCAGTATTTT | CASSQAPSGSTDTQYF
- | - | TRBJ1-5 | TRBV28 | TGTGCCAGCAGTTTATTGGATAGCAGAGTTAGCAATCAGCCCCAGCATTTT | CASSLLDSRVSNQPQHF
- | - | TRBJ2-7 | TRBV5-5 | TGTGCCAGCAGAATACAGGGTCCCACCTACGAGCAGTACTTC | CASRIQGPTYEQYF
few | TRBD1 | TRBJ1-2 | TRBV9 | TGTGCCAGCAGCCCATCTCCGGGACAGAGCTATGGCTACACCTTC | CASSPSPGQSYGYTF
- | TRBD2 | TRBJ2-1 | TRBV5-1 | TGCGCCAGCAGCCCTCTTCCGGGGGGGGCGTACAATGAGCAGTTCTTC | CASSPLPGGAYNEQFF
- | TRBD1 | TRBJ2-3 | TRBV3-1/TRBV3-2 | TGTGCCAGCAGCCAAGGGTGGGACAGGGTATTGGATACGCAGTATTTT | CASSQGWDRVLDTQYF
few | - | TRBJ1-2 | TRBV5-4 | TGTGCCAGCAGCCCCGGACAGAACTATGGCTACACCTTC | CASSPGQNYGYTF
once | - | TRBJ2-5 | TRBV5-1 | TGCGCCAGCAGCTTGGGACAGGTCGAAGAGACCCAGTACTTC | CASSLGQVEETQYF
- | - | TRBJ1-2 | TRBV16 | TGTGCCAGCAGCCCACCCCTGGGAGGAGATAGCTATGGCTACACCTTC | CASSPPLGGDSYGYTF
once | - | TRBJ1-5 | TRBV3-1/TRBV3-2 | TGTGCCAGCAGTCAAGGGGGGGTTGATCAGCCCCAGCATTTT | CASSQGGVDQPQHF
- | - | TRBJ2-5 | TRBV30 | TGTGCCTGGAATTTTGGGACGGCGGGGATAGAGACCCAGTACTTC | CAWNFGTAGIETQYF
- | TRBD2 | TRBJ2-3 | TRBV18 | TGTGCCAGCTCACCACCGGGGGGGGCAGATACGCAGTATTTT | CASSPPGGADTQYF
- | - | TRBJ2-5 | TRBV12-3/TRBV12-4 | TGTGCCAGCAGTTTAGACACCCAAGAGACCCAGTACTTC | CASSLDTQETQYF